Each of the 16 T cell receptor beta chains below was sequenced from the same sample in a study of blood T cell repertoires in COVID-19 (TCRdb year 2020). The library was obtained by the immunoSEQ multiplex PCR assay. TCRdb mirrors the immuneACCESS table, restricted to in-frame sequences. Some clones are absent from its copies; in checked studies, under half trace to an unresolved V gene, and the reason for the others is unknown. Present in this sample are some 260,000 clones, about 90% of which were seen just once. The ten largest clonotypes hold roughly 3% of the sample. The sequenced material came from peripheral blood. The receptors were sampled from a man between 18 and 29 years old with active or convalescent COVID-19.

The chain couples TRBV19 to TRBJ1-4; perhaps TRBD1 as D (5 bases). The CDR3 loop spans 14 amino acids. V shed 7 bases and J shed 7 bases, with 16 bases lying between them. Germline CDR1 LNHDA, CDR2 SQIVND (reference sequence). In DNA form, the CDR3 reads TGTGCCAGTACCCCGGGGGGGACGGGTGAAAAACTGTTTTTT. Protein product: CASTPGGTGEKLFF.

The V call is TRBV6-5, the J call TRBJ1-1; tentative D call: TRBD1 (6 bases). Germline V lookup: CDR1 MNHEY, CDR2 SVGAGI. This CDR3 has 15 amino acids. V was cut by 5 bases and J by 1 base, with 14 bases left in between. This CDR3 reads CASSQTGTPNTEAFF. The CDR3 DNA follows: TGTGCCAGCAGTCAGACCGGGACACCGAACACTGAAGCTTTCTTT.

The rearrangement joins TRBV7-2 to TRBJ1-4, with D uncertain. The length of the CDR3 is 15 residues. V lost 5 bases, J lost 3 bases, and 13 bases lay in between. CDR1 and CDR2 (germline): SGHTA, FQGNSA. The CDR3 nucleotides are TGTGCCAGCAGCCCCCGTTGGGCCGCTAATGAAAAACTGTTTTTT. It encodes CASSPRWAANEKLFF.

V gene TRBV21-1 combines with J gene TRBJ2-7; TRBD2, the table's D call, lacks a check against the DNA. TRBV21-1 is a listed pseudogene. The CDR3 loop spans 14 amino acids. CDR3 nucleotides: TGTGCCAGCAGCAGCCGGGACTCCAAATACGAGCAGTACTTC. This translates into CASSSRDSKYEQYF.

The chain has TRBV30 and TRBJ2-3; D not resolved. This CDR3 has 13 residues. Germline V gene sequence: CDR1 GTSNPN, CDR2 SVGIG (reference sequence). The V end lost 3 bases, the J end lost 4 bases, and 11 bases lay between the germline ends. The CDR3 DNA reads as TGTGCCTGGAGCCCCATCACTGCAGATACGCAGTATTTT. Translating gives CAWSPITADTQYF.

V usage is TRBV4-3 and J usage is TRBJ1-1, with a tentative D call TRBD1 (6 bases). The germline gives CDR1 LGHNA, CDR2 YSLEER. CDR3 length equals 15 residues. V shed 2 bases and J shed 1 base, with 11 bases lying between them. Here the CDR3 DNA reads TGCGCCAGCAGCCAATCGGGACACTCGAACACTGAAGCTTTCTTT. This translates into CASSQSGHSNTEAFF.

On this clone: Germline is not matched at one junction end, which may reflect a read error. CDR3 coding DNA: TGCGGCGTTGGGACAAACACCGGGGAGCTGTTTTTT. This encodes CGVGTNTGELFF. The chain recombines TRBV29-1 with TRBJ2-2; D might be TRBD1 (6 bases). The CDR3 is 12 amino acids. Germline CDR1 is SQVTM and CDR2 is ANQGSEA.

CDR3 loop: CASSLRVDQPQHF. CDR3 sequence (DNA): TGTGCCAGCTCTCTCCGGGTAGATCAGCCCCAGCATTTT. The V and J genes are TRBV18 and TRBJ1-5; D gene uncertain. CDR1 KGHSH and CDR2 LQKENI come from the germline V gene. The V gene lost 6 bases and the J gene lost 5 bases, with 11 bases spanning the gap. This CDR3 has 13 residues.

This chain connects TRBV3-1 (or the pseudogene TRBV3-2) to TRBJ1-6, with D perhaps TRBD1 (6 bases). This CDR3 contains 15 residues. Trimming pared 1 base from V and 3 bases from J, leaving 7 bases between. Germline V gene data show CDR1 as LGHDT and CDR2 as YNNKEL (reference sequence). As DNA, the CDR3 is TGTGCCAGCAGCCAAGTGGACAGCTATAATTCACCCCTCCACTTT. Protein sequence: CASSQVDSYNSPLHF.

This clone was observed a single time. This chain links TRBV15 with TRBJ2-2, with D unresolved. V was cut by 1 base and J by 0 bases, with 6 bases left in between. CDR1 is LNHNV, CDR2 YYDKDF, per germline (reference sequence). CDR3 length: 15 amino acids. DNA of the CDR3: TGTGCCACCAGCAGAGCTCCAGCGAACACCGGGGAGCTGTTTTTT. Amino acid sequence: CATSRAPANTGELFF.

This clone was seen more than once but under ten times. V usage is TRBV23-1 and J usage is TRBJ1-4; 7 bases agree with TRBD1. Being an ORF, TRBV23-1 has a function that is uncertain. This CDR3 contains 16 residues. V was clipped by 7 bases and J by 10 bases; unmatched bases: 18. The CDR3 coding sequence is TGCGCCAGCACCCTCCCCCCGACAGGGTCGGTTGGAAAACTGTTTTTT. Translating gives CASTLPPTGSVGKLFF.

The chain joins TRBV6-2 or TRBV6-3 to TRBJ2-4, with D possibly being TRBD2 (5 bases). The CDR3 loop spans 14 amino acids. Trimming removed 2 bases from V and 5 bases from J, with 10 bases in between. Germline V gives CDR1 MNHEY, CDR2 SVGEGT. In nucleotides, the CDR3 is TGTGCCAGCAGTTACACGGAGGTGCAAAACATTCAGTACTTC. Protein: CASSYTEVQNIQYF.

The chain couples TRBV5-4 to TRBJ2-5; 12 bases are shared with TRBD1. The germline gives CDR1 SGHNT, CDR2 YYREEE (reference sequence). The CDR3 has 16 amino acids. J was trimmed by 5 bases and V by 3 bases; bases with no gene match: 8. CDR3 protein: CASSSPGQGASETQYF. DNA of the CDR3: TGTGCCAGCAGCTCGCCGGGACAGGGGGCCTCGGAGACCCAGTACTTC.

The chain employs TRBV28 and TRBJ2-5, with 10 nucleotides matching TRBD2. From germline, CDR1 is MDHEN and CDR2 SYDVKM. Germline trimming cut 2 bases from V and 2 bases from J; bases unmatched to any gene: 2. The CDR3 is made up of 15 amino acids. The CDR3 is CASSLGTSAQETQYF. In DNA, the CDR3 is TGTGCCAGCAGTTTAGGGACTAGCGCACAAGAGACCCAGTACTTC.

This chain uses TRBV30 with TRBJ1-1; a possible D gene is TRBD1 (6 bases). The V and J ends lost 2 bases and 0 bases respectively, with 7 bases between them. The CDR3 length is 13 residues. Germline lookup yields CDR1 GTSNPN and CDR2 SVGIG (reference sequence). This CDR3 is CAWSNRVNTEAFF. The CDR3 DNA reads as TGTGCCTGGAGTAACAGGGTGAACACTGAAGCTTTCTTT.

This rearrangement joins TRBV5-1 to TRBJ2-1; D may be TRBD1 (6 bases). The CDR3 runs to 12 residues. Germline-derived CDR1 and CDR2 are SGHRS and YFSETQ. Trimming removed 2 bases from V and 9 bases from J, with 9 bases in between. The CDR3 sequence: CASSLQGIEQFF. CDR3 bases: TGCGCCAGCAGCTTACAGGGAATTGAGCAGTTCTTC.